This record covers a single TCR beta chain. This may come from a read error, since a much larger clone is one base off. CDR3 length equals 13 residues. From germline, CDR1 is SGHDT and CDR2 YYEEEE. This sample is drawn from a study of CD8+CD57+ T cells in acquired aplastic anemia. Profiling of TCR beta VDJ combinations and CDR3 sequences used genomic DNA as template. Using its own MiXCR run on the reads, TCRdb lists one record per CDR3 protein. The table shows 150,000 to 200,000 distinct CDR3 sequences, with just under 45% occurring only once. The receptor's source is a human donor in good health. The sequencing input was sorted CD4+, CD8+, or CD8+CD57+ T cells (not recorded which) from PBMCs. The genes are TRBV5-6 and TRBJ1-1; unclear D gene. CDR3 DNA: TGTGCCGGCAGCCCCAGCCCCGGGTCTGAAGCTTTCTTT. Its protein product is CAGSPSPGSEAFF.